These 15 T cell receptor beta chains were all obtained from the same sample, sequenced in a study of tumor-infiltrating lymphocytes in primary liver carcinoma. The investigators made TCR beta cDNA from approximately 500 ng total RNA, using a constant-region primer. Three-round nested multiplex PCR performed with slightly modified ARM-PCR produced the TCR beta libraries. The opening two PCR rounds, 10 cycles each, paired TRBV1-TRBV30 forward primers with a C-beta reverse primer. TCRdb processed the multiplex PCR reads anew with MiXCR; each CDR3 protein has one entry. Of 30,000 to 40,000 distinct CDR3 sequences listed, 70% to 80% are singletons. Bulk tissue was left unsorted, and RNA and DNA were co-extracted from about 19-30 mg of it. Sequencing was done on a sample of liver tumor tissue from sampling region 4. Subset given: tumor region T4, right-lateral pole. Receptors originate from a man in his forties with primary liver carcinoma and hepatitis B virus infection.

Regarding this clonotype: The junction departs from the called germline gene at one end, perhaps through a read error. This chain links TRBV11-1 with TRBJ2-7; D possibly corresponds to TRBD1 (5 bases). Germline loops: CDR1 SGHAT, CDR2 FQDESV (reference sequence). The CDR3 is made up of 12 amino acids. The CDR3 loop reads CANSPDSYVQYF. The DNA of the CDR3 is TGTGCCAACAGCCCAGACAGCTACGTACAGTACTTC.

The chain carries TRBV20-1 and TRBJ2-5, with 8 bases lining up with TRBD2. The CDR3 length is 16 residues. With 6 bases clipped from V and 12 bases from J, the junction kept 24 bases outside the gene matches. Germline assignment: CDR1 DFQATT and CDR2 SNEGSKA (reference sequence). CDR3 region: CSALSVSGRVGETEYF. The DNA for the CDR3 is TGCAGTGCCCTAAGTGTCAGCGGGAGAGTAGGGGAGACTGAGTACTTC.

The chain employs TRBV29-1 and TRBJ1-1; D gene unclear. The CDR3 has 14 residues. The germline gives CDR1 SQVTM, CDR2 ANQGSEA. CDR3 DNA: TGCAGGATCAGGACGCGAATAGGAAACACTGAAGCTTTCTTT. Translated, it gives CRIRTRIGNTEAFF.

Comments on this clonotype: A much more abundant neighbour one base away suggests this may be a read error. The genes are TRBV5-1 and TRBJ2-5, with 7 bases fitting TRBD1. The V gene's germline CDR1 is SGHRS and CDR2 YFSETQ. The CDR3 runs 14 residues. The CDR3 is CASSVQGVQETRYF. CDR3 sequence (DNA): TGCGCCAGCAGCGTTCAGGGGGTCCAAGAGACCCGGTACTTC.

On this clonotype: The final CDR3 position lacks the conserved phenylalanine or tryptophan, pointing to a likely read error. V is TRBV7-9 and J is TRBJ1-2; the match to TRBD1 covers 11 bases. The J segment lost 8 bases and the V segment lost 6 bases, leaving 8 bases of the junction unmatched. CDR3 length: 14 residues. CDR1 and CDR2 from the germline V gene are SEHNR and FQNEAQ (reference sequence). The CDR3 region is CASRWDRGFHGYTS. CDR3 sequence (DNA): TGTGCCAGCAGATGGGACAGGGGGTTCCACGGCTACACCTCC.

Worth noting for this clonotype: One end of the junction is discordant with germline, which a read error may explain. The chain couples TRBV5-1 to TRBJ2-1; D not resolved. This CDR3 spans 14 amino acids. Germline CDR1 is SGHRS and CDR2 is YFSETQ. The CDR3 sequence is CASRSISSYNEQLF. CDR3 nucleotides: TGCGCCAGCAGGTCTATTAGCTCTTACAATGAGCAGTTATTC.

Note on this clonotype: No conserved phenylalanine or tryptophan is present at the end of the CDR3, so a read error is the likely explanation. This chain uses TRBV19 with TRBJ1-2; D unclear. Germline CDR1 is LNHDA and CDR2 is SQIVND (reference sequence). This CDR3 is 12 amino acids long. As DNA, the CDR3 is TGTGCCAGTAGTGAAGACACCTATGGTTACACCATC. It specifies CASSEDTYGYTI.

This chain connects TRBV28 to TRBJ2-3, with 9 bases fitting TRBD2. Germline V gene data show CDR1 as MDHEN and CDR2 as SYDVKM. The CDR3 sequence is 16 residues long. J lost 5 bases, V lost 5 bases, and 11 bases had no gene match. CDR3: CASSLSTSGYRDTQYF. The CDR3 coding sequence is TGTGCCAGCAGTCTATCGACTAGCGGCTACAGAGATACGCAGTATTTT.

As to this clonotype: Given the absence of the conserved phenylalanine or tryptophan at the CDR3 end, a read error is likely. J is TRBJ2-1 and V is TRBV6-2 or TRBV6-3, with TRBD2 matching 7 bases. Germline V gene lookup returns CDR1 MNHEY and CDR2 SVGEGT. This CDR3 spans 14 amino acids. J was trimmed by 8 bases and V by 4 bases; bases with no gene match: 8. This CDR3 is CASSFAGAHDEQFL. CDR3 nucleotide sequence: TGTGCCAGCAGTTTTGCGGGAGCCCACGATGAGCAGTTCCTC.

This clonotype is judged medium-sized. The genes are TRBV29-1 and TRBJ2-3; D unresolved. Per the germline V gene, CDR1 is SQVTM and CDR2 is ANQGSEA. The V gene lost 8 bases and the J gene lost 0 bases, with 9 bases spanning the gap. There are 12 residues in the CDR3. DNA of the CDR3: TGCAGCTCCGGCGCTAGCACAGATACGCAGTATTTT. Residues: CSSGASTDTQYF.

In the case of this clonotype: Sequence at one end of the junction differs from germline and may be a read error. This chain uses TRBV14 with TRBJ2-6; D gene unclear. Germline CDR1 SGHDN, CDR2 FVKESK. The CDR3 contains 15 residues. The CDR3 protein is CANSHGAAGPNVLTF. The CDR3 DNA sequence: TGTGCCAACAGCCATGGCGCAGCTGGGCCCAACGTCCTGACTTTC.

This clonotype has only one observation. The chain joins TRBV5-1 to TRBJ1-2, with D unclear. V was pared by 1 base and J by 5 bases, with 12 bases between. CDR3 size: 14 residues. Germline values: CDR1 SGHRS, CDR2 YFSETQ. The CDR3 sequence is CASSLHEKVYGYTF. CDR3 DNA: TGCGCCAGCAGCTTGCATGAGAAGGTTTATGGCTACACCTTC. Together with reference TRBV5-1 and TRBJ1-2, the CDR3 gives the full variable domain: KAGVTQTPRYLIKTRGQQVTLSCSPISGHRSVSWYQQTPGQGLQFLFEYFSETQRNKGNFPGRFSGRQFSNSRSEMNVSTLELGDSALYLCASSLHEKVYGYTFGSGTRLTVV.

This clonotype was counted a few times. At one boundary the junction diverges from the germline segment, which might be a read error. The gene calls are TRBV6-2 or TRBV6-3 and TRBJ2-6; a weak D match, TRBD1 (6 bases). There are 16 residues in the CDR3. CDR1 and CDR2 from the germline V gene are MNHEY and SVGEGT. The CDR3 reads CASRGRFPSGANVLTF. The CDR3 nucleotides read TGTGCCAGCAGGGGCAGGTTTCCTTCAGGGGCTAACGTCCTGACTTTC.

The table lists this clonotype with a count of one. This chain joins TRBV12-3 or TRBV12-4 and TRBJ2-1; the match to TRBD2 covers 11 bases. The CDR3 is made up of 15 amino acids. Trimming removed 4 bases from V and 8 bases from J; junction bases left unmatched: 7. CDR3 DNA sequence: TGTGCCAGCAGTTCTACTAGCGGGAGCCCGTATGAGCAGTTCTTC. This translates into CASSSTSGSPYEQFF.

Worth noting for this clonotype: The conserved phenylalanine or tryptophan normally closing the CDR3 is absent here, so this likely arose from a read error. The V call is TRBV4-1, the J call TRBJ1-5, with D perhaps TRBD1 (5 bases). CDR3 length: 17 residues. The germline CDR1 and CDR2 sequences are MGHRA and YSYEKL. The CDR3 region is CASSQDPGTTGNQPQHL. The CDR3 nucleotides are TGCGCCAGCAGCCAAGATCCGGGGACCACCGGGAATCAACCCCAGCATCTT.